These 10 T cell receptor beta chains originate from one sample sequenced in a study of blood T cell repertoires in COVID-19. Generated by immunoSEQ multiplex PCR, the TCRdb table keeps only in-frame clones and is missing some. The top ten hold around 3.6% of the sample, which has 45,000 or so clones, approximately 87% seen once. The sequencing input was peripheral blood. The receptors derive from a middle-aged man with COVID-19, enrolled during active disease.

The chain links TRBV15 to TRBJ1-3, with 8 bases aligning to TRBD1. Trimming cost V 1 base and J 6 bases; bases outside gene matches: 8. This CDR3 has 16 amino acids. Germline CDR1 LNHNV, CDR2 YYDKDF (reference sequence). CDR3 DNA sequence: TGTGCCACCAGCAGAGGTAGACAGGGGAATGAAAACACCATATATTTT. Protein: CATSRGRQGNENTIYF.

The rearrangement joins TRBV15 to TRBJ2-3, with 8 bases matching TRBD1. V shed 4 bases and J 3 bases; nucleotides not matched to a gene: 9. CDR1 and CDR2 from the germline V gene are LNHNV and YYDKDF (reference sequence). This CDR3 has 16 residues. This CDR3 reads CATSTSRGLGTDTQYF. In nucleotides, the CDR3 is TGTGCCACCAGCACTTCCAGGGGGCTCGGTACAGATACGCAGTATTTT.

The chain recombines TRBV5-4 with TRBJ2-6; a weak D match, TRBD2 (5 bases). CDR1 and CDR2 from the germline V gene are SGHNT and YYREEE (reference sequence). With 4 bases removed from V and 0 bases from J, the gap between germline ends came to 17 bases. CDR3 size: 18 residues. CDR3 sequence reads: CASSPREKSLSGANVLTF. The CDR3 region has the DNA TGTGCCAGCAGCCCCCGGGAAAAGTCCCTCTCTGGGGCCAACGTCCTGACTTTC.

The V call is TRBV24-1, the J call TRBJ1-5; TRBD1 agrees at 7 bases. Germline lookup yields CDR1 KGHDR and CDR2 SFDVKD. This CDR3 is built from 20 residues. V was clipped by 4 bases and J by 5 bases; unmatched bases: 22. This chain's CDR3 is CATSDQVGGHNKGNHQPQHF. The CDR3 region has the DNA TGTGCCACCAGTGACCAGGTAGGGGGCCACAATAAGGGCAATCATCAGCCCCAGCATTTT.

The chain carries TRBV2 and TRBJ2-3; the match to TRBD2 covers 8 bases. V shed 6 bases, J shed 0 bases, and the junction held 11 bases outside the gene matches. This CDR3 has 17 residues. Germline V gives CDR1 SNHLY, CDR2 FYNNEI. The CDR3 is CASRASSGGVSTDTQYF. As DNA, the CDR3 is TGTGCCAGCAGGGCCTCTTCCGGGGGGGTTAGCACAGATACGCAGTATTTT.

The genes are TRBV12-3 or TRBV12-4 and TRBJ1-2; TRBD1 is a possible D gene (5 bases). The V and J ends lost 5 bases and 10 bases respectively, with 11 bases between them. The CDR3 is 11 amino acids. CDR3 coding DNA: TGTGCCAGCAGTCTTACAGGATCCTACACCTTC. Translated, it gives CASSLTGSYTF.

V and J are TRBV27 and TRBJ2-1, with a tentative D call TRBD1 (5 bases). Trimming removed 1 base at V and 8 bases at J, with 12 bases between. Germline values: CDR1 MNHEY, CDR2 SMNVEV (reference sequence). The CDR3 length is 14 residues. CDR3 in DNA: TGTGCCAGCAGTTTATGGACAAGTGGCGATGAGCAGTTCTTC. Protein: CASSLWTSGDEQFF.

The rearrangement links TRBV29-1 to TRBJ2-1, with 8 nucleotides matching TRBD2. V shed 4 bases and J 15 bases; nucleotides not matched to a gene: 5. Germline values: CDR1 SQVTM, CDR2 ANQGSEA. The CDR3 runs to 10 residues. CDR3: CSVGAGVLFF. CDR3 bases: TGCAGCGTTGGAGCGGGAGTCTTGTTCTTC.

The V gene is TRBV6-2 or TRBV6-3, the J gene TRBJ2-7, with D perhaps matching TRBD2 (7 bases). The CDR3 totals 15 residues. Germline-derived CDR1 and CDR2 are MNHEY and SVGEGT. V was pared by 4 bases and J by 1 base, with 14 bases between. The CDR3 protein is CASSSGGAFSYEQYF. The CDR3 coding sequence is TGTGCCAGCAGTTCGGGGGGCGCATTTTCCTACGAGCAGTACTTC.

This chain joins TRBV4-1 and TRBJ1-3; TRBD1 is a possible D gene (6 bases). This CDR3 comprises 17 residues. CDR1 and CDR2 (germline): MGHRA, YSYEKL. V lost 0 bases and J 0 bases, leaving 12 bases between the germline ends. The CDR3 sequence: CASSQDSGRGSGNTIYF. CDR3 nucleotide sequence: TGCGCCAGCAGCCAAGACAGCGGCAGGGGCTCTGGAAACACCATATATTTT.